The rows below give T cell receptor beta chains drawn from one sample of a study of T cells in tuberculosis. The repertoire was sequenced with immunoSEQ multiplex PCR; TCRdb's copy has only in-frame clones and lacks some. Of more than 45,000 clones listed, 88% are singletons. Sequencing was done on a sample of CD1b-GMM tetramer-negative cells sorted from PBMCs. The receptor source for this set is an adult woman with latent tuberculosis. CDR3s include the opening cysteine and the closing phenylalanine or tryptophan. The D gene is left open where the match is weak. Some rows mark clone size as missing; the rest say once, few, many or name a class of expanded clone.

TRBV28	.	TRBD2	TRBJ2-3	CASSVFQRGRPSTDTQYF	TGTGCCAGCAGTGTGTTTCAGCGCGGGAGGCCCAGCACAGATACGCAGTATTTT
TRBV5-5	few	.	TRBJ1-1	CASSPFPDTEAFF	TGTGCCAGCAGCCCGTTCCCGGACACTGAAGCTTTCTTT
TRBV9	.	.	TRBJ2-7	CASSEDGSSYEQYF	TGTGCCAGCAGCGAAGATGGGAGCTCCTACGAGCAGTACTTC
TRBV28	.	TRBD1	TRBJ1-2	CASSDRVYGYTF	TGTGCCAGCAGTGACAGGGTCTATGGCTACACCTTC
TRBV4-3	.	.	TRBJ1-1	CASSQSWSAGRDEAFF	TGCGCCAGCAGCCAATCCTGGTCAGCAGGGCGGGATGAAGCTTTCTTT
TRBV18	.	TRBD1	TRBJ1-5	CASSPGQGTNQPQHF	TGTGCCAGCTCACCAGGACAGGGGACGAATCAGCCCCAGCATTTT
TRBV6-1	once	TRBD2	TRBJ2-7	CASSEASGTYEQYF	TGTGCCAGCAGTGAAGCTAGCGGGACCTACGAGCAGTACTTC
TRBV4-1	.	TRBD1	TRBJ1-4	CASSPGQGAEKLFF	TGCGCCAGCAGCCCCGGACAGGGGGCCGAAAAACTGTTTTTT
TRBV12-2	.	.	TRBJ2-3	CASLAGGPSTDTQYF	TGTGCAAGTCTAGCGGGAGGGCCTAGCACAGATACGCAGTATTTT
TRBV5-1	.	.	TRBJ2-3	CASSLKVGGSWSADTQYF	TGCGCCAGCAGCTTGAAGGTCGGGGGTTCGTGGTCTGCAGATACGCAGTATTTT
TRBV7-2	.	.	TRBJ2-5	CASSRPGRQETQYF	TGTGCCAGCAGCCGGCCGGGGAGGCAGGAGACCCAGTACTTC
TRBV4-2	.	.	TRBJ2-7	CASSRDFSGTYEQYF	TGTGCCAGCAGCCGAGATTTTAGCGGAACCTACGAGCAGTACTTC
TRBV5-1	few	.	TRBJ2-6	CASSDPGGANVLTF	TGCGCCAGCAGTGACCCAGGAGGGGCCAACGTCCTGACTTTC
TRBV7-9	.	.	TRBJ1-2	CASSLAGVSNYGYTF	TGTGCCAGCAGCTTAGCAGGGGTTTCTAACTATGGCTACACCTTC
TRBV6-5	.	.	TRBJ1-1	CASTVSGGRWTEAFF	TGTGCCAGCACCGTATCGGGGGGGCGTTGGACTGAAGCTTTCTTT
TRBV9	.	TRBD2	TRBJ2-5	CASSVGLAPAETQYF	TGTGCCAGCAGCGTAGGACTAGCGCCCGCAGAGACCCAGTACTTC
TRBV11-2	.	.	TRBJ2-1	CASSHSGNTYNEQFF	TGTGCCAGCAGCCATAGCGGAAATACTTACAATGAGCAGTTCTTC
TRBV27	.	.	TRBJ2-5	CASSSWGAEAETQYF	TGTGCCAGCAGTTCTTGGGGAGCGGAGGCAGAGACCCAGTACTTC
TRBV7-2	.	.	TRBJ2-7	CASSLAEHYEQYF	TGTGCCAGCAGCTTAGCAGAGCACTACGAGCAGTACTTC
TRBV2	.	TRBD2	TRBJ2-7	CASTLAGGVYEQYF	TGTGCCAGCACACTAGCGGGAGGCGTCTACGAGCAGTACTTC
TRBV9	.	.	TRBJ1-2	CASGGLYGYTF	TGTGCCAGCGGAGGACTTTATGGCTACACCTTC
TRBV14	.	.	TRBJ2-4	CASSQGGRVDIQYF	TGTGCCAGCAGCCAAGGGGGGCGTGTGGACATTCAGTACTTC
TRBV4-3	.	TRBD1	TRBJ1-2	CASSQDLQGNYGYTF	TGCGCCAGCAGCCAAGACTTACAGGGGAACTATGGCTACACCTTC
TRBV27	.	.	TRBJ1-1	CASSLGGGSTEAFF	TGTGCCAGCAGTTTAGGGGGGGGGTCCACTGAAGCTTTCTTT
TRBV2	.	TRBD1	TRBJ2-5	CASTATGRQYF	TGTGCCAGCACCGCGACAGGGCGGCAGTACTTC
TRBV7-8	.	TRBD2	TRBJ2-1	CASSLVPGTSGYNEQFF	TGTGCCAGCAGCTTAGTCCCCGGGACTAGCGGTTACAATGAGCAGTTCTTC
TRBV28	few	.	TRBJ1-2	CASSLGYLGGDGYTF	TGTGCCAGCAGTTTGGGTTATTTAGGAGGGGATGGCTACACCTTC
TRBV6-1	.	.	TRBJ1-2	CASSEGYGVDPSYGYTF	TGTGCCAGCAGTGAAGGGTACGGGGTAGATCCATCCTATGGCTACACCTTC
TRBV29-1	.	.	TRBJ2-1	CSVEEKGREQFF	TGCAGCGTTGAAGAGAAGGGGAGGGAGCAGTTCTTC
TRBV10-1	.	.	TRBJ1-6	CASSESRPPLHF	TGCGCCAGCAGTGAGTCGAGGCCACCCCTCCACTTT
TRBV30	.	.	TRBJ1-2	CASPQRQSYGYTF	TGTGCCTCCCCCCAGAGACAGAGCTATGGCTACACCTTC
TRBV10-3	.	.	TRBJ2-7	CAVQVGAGSYEQYF	TGTGCCGTCCAAGTGGGGGCCGGGTCCTACGAGCAGTACTTC
TRBV9	.	TRBD1	TRBJ1-4	CASSVHDRDRVGKCPEKLFF	TGTGCCAGCAGCGTGCACGACCGGGACAGGGTGGGGAAATGCCCCGAAAAACTGTTTTTT
TRBV5-1	.	TRBD2	TRBJ2-3	CASSLLGLAVSTDTQYF	TGCGCCAGCAGCTTACTAGGACTAGCAGTTAGCACAGATACGCAGTATTTT
TRBV28	.	TRBD2	TRBJ2-7	CASSLLAGLDEQYF	TGTGCCAGCAGTTTACTAGCGGGATTAGACGAGCAGTACTTC
TRBV4-1	.	.	TRBJ2-5	CASSQDSTQGRRETQYF	TGCGCCAGCAGCCAAGATAGTACTCAGGGGCGACGGGAGACCCAGTACTTC
TRBV19	once	.	TRBJ2-7	CASSIGGGYEQYF	TGTGCCAGTAGTATAGGGGGCGGCTACGAGCAGTACTTC
TRBV28	.	.	TRBJ1-3	CASSLETWGNTIYF	TGTGCCAGCAGTCTCGAGACATGGGGAAACACCATATATTTT
TRBV6-5	.	TRBD1	TRBJ1-2	CASSYSNRGSGYTF	TGTGCCAGCAGTTACTCTAACAGGGGTTCTGGCTACACCTTC
TRBV9	.	TRBD2	TRBJ2-7	CASSVDSGGDFEQYF	TGTGCCAGCAGCGTAGATAGCGGGGGAGACTTCGAGCAGTACTTC
TRBV6-1	.	TRBD1	TRBJ1-5	CASFRGTGPNQPQHF	TGTGCCAGCTTTCGAGGGACAGGGCCGAATCAGCCCCAGCATTTT
TRBV5-1	.	TRBD1	TRBJ2-1	CASMRGTGEYNEQFF	TGCGCCAGCATGAGAGGGACAGGGGAATACAATGAGCAGTTCTTC
TRBV6-6	.	.	TRBJ2-5	CASSYSGGGGPETQYF	TGTGCCAGCAGTTACTCCGGCGGCGGGGGCCCGGAGACCCAGTACTTC
TRBV4-3	.	.	TRBJ2-1	CASSQDSTSSYNEQFF	TGCGCCAGCAGCCAAGATAGTACTAGCTCCTACAATGAGCAGTTCTTC
TRBV21-1	.	.	TRBJ2-7	CASSPGQGDEQYF	TGTGCCAGCAGCCCGGGACAGGGTGACGAGCAGTACTTC
TRBV18	once	.	TRBJ2-7	CASSNAQSEQYF	TGTGCCAGCTCCAACGCACAGTCCGAGCAGTACTTC
TRBV6-5	once	.	TRBJ1-3	CASSYSQGPGNTIYF	TGTGCCAGCAGTTACTCACAGGGACCTGGAAACACCATATATTTT
TRBV10-3	.	TRBD1	TRBJ1-1	CAIRQGSEAFF	TGTGCCATCAGACAGGGGTCAGAAGCTTTCTTT
TRBV6-1	.	.	TRBJ2-7	CASTDTGEQYF	TGTGCCAGCACGGACACTGGCGAGCAGTACTTC
TRBV4-2	.	TRBD2	TRBJ2-7	CASSQDRSGDRGGEQYF	TGTGCCAGCAGCCAAGATAGAAGCGGGGATCGGGGGGGGGAGCAGTACTTC
TRBV30	.	TRBD2	TRBJ2-1	CAWSVGTSGPNEQFF	TGTGCCTGGAGTGTAGGGACTAGCGGCCCGAATGAGCAGTTCTTC
TRBV6-6	.	.	TRBJ1-2	CASSPRGSSFNYGYTF	TGTGCCAGCAGTCCCCGGGGGAGTTCTTTTAACTATGGCTACACCTTC
TRBV5-4	.	.	TRBJ2-3	CASSLTSYIQASDTQYF	TGTGCCAGCAGCTTGACGTCTTACATCCAGGCCTCAGATACGCAGTATTTT
TRBV5-4	.	TRBD2	TRBJ2-1	CASSSYRSGDSYNEQFF	TGTGCCAGCAGCTCCTACCGTAGCGGGGATTCCTACAATGAGCAGTTCTTC
TRBV18	.	TRBD2	TRBJ2-1	CASSRTELAGGSNEQFF	TGTGCCAGCTCACGAACCGAACTAGCGGGGGGCAGCAATGAGCAGTTCTTC
TRBV28	.	.	TRBJ1-1	CASSLFARTEAFF	TGTGCCAGCAGTTTATTTGCCAGGACTGAAGCTTTCTTT